These 4 T cell receptor beta chains came from one sample sequenced in a study of blood T cell repertoires in COVID-19. Some clones are missing from TCRdb's copy, which holds only in-frame ones; the method was immunoSEQ multiplex PCR. Here the sample spans roughly 70,000 clones, roughly 80% being singletons. Sequencing was carried out using peripheral blood. The receptors stem from a woman in her sixties or seventies with acute or convalescent COVID-19.

The V and J genes are TRBV19 and TRBJ1-1, with D unresolved. The CDR3 runs 14 residues. Between the trimmed V and J ends, which lost 7 bases and 5 bases, there was a span of 17 bases. Germline V lookup: CDR1 LNHDA, CDR2 SQIVND (reference sequence). The CDR3 DNA reads TGTGCCAGTAATCGTGGGGAGGGATGGACTGAAGCTTTCTTT. It is translated as CASNRGEGWTEAFF. Complete variable domain (other parts from reference TRBV19 and TRBJ1-1): DGGITQSPKYLFRKEGQNVTLSCEQNLNHDAMYWYRQDPGQGLRLIYYSQIVNDFQKGDIAEGYSVSREKKESFPLTVTSAQKNPTAFYLCASNRGEGWTEAFFGQGTRLTVV.

The rearrangement links TRBV19 to TRBJ1-1, with D tentatively TRBD1 (6 bases). The CDR3 is made up of 13 amino acids. Trimming removed 2 bases at V and 4 bases at J, with 8 bases between. CDR1 is LNHDA and CDR2 is SQIVND in the germline V gene (reference sequence). CDR3 region: CASSILGGTEAFF. The CDR3 bases are TGTGCCAGTAGTATACTAGGGGGCACTGAAGCTTTCTTT.

This clone was observed a few times. J is TRBJ2-1 and V is TRBV30, with D perhaps TRBD1 or TRBD2 (5 bases each). The V gene lost 8 bases and the J gene lost 5 bases, with 13 bases spanning the gap. CDR3 size: 12 residues. Germline values: CDR1 GTSNPN, CDR2 SVGIG (reference sequence). CDR3: CAGTSSNNEQFF. The CDR3 DNA reads as TGTGCCGGGACGAGTTCTAACAATGAGCAGTTCTTC.

V gene TRBV2 combines with J gene TRBJ1-1, with 9 bases aligning to TRBD1. This CDR3 has 14 amino acids. V gave up 5 bases and J gave up 6 bases; unmatched junction bases: 7. The germline V gene has CDR1 SNHLY and CDR2 FYNNEI. CDR3 in amino acids: CASSSGTGLSEAFF. CDR3 bases: TGTGCCAGCAGTTCAGGGACAGGGCTATCTGAAGCTTTCTTT.